The 15 T cell receptor beta chains below come from one sample, sequenced in a study of glioma-infiltrating T cells (dated by TCRdb to about 2016). The reads were generated on an Illumina MiSeq. The iRepertoire nested amplicon-rescue multiplex PCR (arm-PCR) platform was used to amplify TCR alpha and beta CDR3 regions from RNA. Using fastp at Q25 and MiXCR, TCRdb reprocessed the public reads and kept productive beta chains. Each CDR3 protein appears once, grouped with its most common genes and DNA. This sample is represented by under 200,000 distinct CDR3 sequences; around 32% of them were singletons. The ten largest clones add up to 20% to 25% of the sample. The sequenced sample was glioma tissue, nonneoplastic brain tissue, or PBMCs (not recorded which). These receptors all come from a human donor with low-grade glioma or glioblastoma, undergoing nonglioma brain surgery, or in good health (not recorded which).

This clonotype has a count of ten or more. This chain connects TRBV6-1 to TRBJ2-3, with 9 bases that match TRBD2. CDR3 length: 17 residues. Trimming removed 7 bases from V and 1 base from J; junction bases left unmatched: 12. Germline loops: CDR1 MNHNS, CDR2 SASEGT. CDR3 DNA: TGTGCCAGCAACAGAGGTGGGGGACTAGCCGGCACAGATACGCAGTATTTT. Amino acid sequence: CASNRGGGLAGTDTQYF.

This clonotype was observed many times. J is TRBJ2-7 and V is TRBV4-1, with a tentative D call TRBD2 (6 bases). The CDR3 loop spans 15 amino acids. Trimming took 4 bases from V and 0 from J, leaving 13 bases between them. The germline V gene encodes CDR1 MGHRA and CDR2 YSYEKL. CDR3 nucleotide sequence: TGCGCCAGCAGCCCGCGATCGGGGGTCTCCTACGAGCAGTACTTC. Its protein is CASSPRSGVSYEQYF.

On this clonotype itself: Its ends do not fully match the called genes, so a read error is possible. The chain combines TRBV6-2 or TRBV6-3 with TRBJ2-7, with 11 bases identical to TRBD2. Germline V gene lookup returns CDR1 MNHEY and CDR2 SVGEGT. The CDR3 has 15 amino acids. This CDR3 reads CASSTIAGGHYEQYF. The CDR3 region has the DNA TGCGCCAGCAGTACCATAGCGGGAGGGCACTACGAGCAGTACTTC.

This rearrangement joins TRBV12-3 or TRBV12-4 to TRBJ2-1, with no clear D. V shed 10 bases and J shed 0 bases, with 10 bases lying between them. The length of the CDR3 is 13 residues. The CDR3 DNA is TGTGCCACCTCGGAGAGCTCCTACAATGAGCAGTTCTTC. Amino acids: CATSESSYNEQFF.

This clonotype was found once. The chain is built from TRBV29-1 and TRBJ1-2; D gene unclear. This CDR3 contains 14 residues. Germline values: CDR1 SQVTM, CDR2 ANQGSEA. V was pared by 1 base and J by 2 bases, with 11 bases between. The CDR3 spells CSVEGRGWNYGYTF. CDR3 DNA sequence: TGCAGCGTTGAAGGTCGTGGCTGGAACTATGGCTACACCTTC.

Worth noting for this clonotype: One base away lies a much larger clone, so this may be a sequencing read error. The J gene is TRBJ2-3, the V gene TRBV5-1; a weak D match, TRBD2 (6 bases). The V end lost 0 bases, the J end lost 2 bases, and 10 bases lay between the germline ends. Germline V gives CDR1 SGHRS, CDR2 YFSETQ. CDR3 size: 15 residues. The CDR3 reads CASSLVGEVTDTQYF. CDR3 in DNA: TGCGCCAGCAGCTTGGTTGGGGAGGTCACAGATACGCAGTATTTT.

On this clonotype: At one of its ends the junction is not consistent with the germline gene, which may arise from a read error. The V gene is TRBV28, the J gene TRBJ1-5; the match to TRBD1 covers 7 bases. The CDR3 spans 15 residues. Germline CDR1 and CDR2: MDHEN and SYDVKM. CDR3 region: CSSMLQGTFNQPNHF. The CDR3 DNA sequence: TGTTCCAGCATGCTACAGGGGACATTCAATCAGCCAAATCATTTT.

This clonotype turned up a few times. The V gene is TRBV9, the J gene TRBJ1-5; D gene uncertain. The CDR3 is made up of 14 amino acids. Trimming shortened V by 4 bases and J by 4 bases, and 12 bases separated the two germline ends. Germline loops: CDR1 SGDLS, CDR2 YYNGEE. The CDR3 spells CASSPGSGNQPQHF. CDR3 nucleotide sequence: TGTGCCAGCAGCCCCGGTTCGGGTAATCAGCCCCAGCATTTT. The full variable domain, rest sourced from reference TRBV9 and TRBJ1-5, is DSGVTQTPKHLITATGQRVTLRCSPRSGDLSVYWYQQSLDQGLQFLIQYYNGEERAKGNILERFSAQQFPDLHSELNLSSLELGDSALYFCASSPGSGNQPQHFGDGTRLSIL.

This clonotype has ten or more counts. The CDR3 region is CASKLAGADTQYF. For the CDR3, the DNA is TGTGCCAGCAAGTTAGCGGGAGCAGATACGCAGTATTTT. The chain uses TRBV6-2 or TRBV6-3 and TRBJ2-3; TRBD2 matches at 9 bases. Losses at the gene ends were 7 bases for V and 4 bases for J; bases not matched to a gene: 3. Germline-derived CDR1 and CDR2 are MNHEY and SVGEGT. The CDR3 totals 13 residues.

In this sample, this clonotype turned up many times. The chain employs TRBV25-1 and TRBJ1-4; 9 nucleotides agree with TRBD1. CDR1 is MGHDK and CDR2 is SYGVNS in the germline V gene. Losses at the gene ends were 4 bases for V and 5 bases for J; bases not matched to a gene: 8. This CDR3 comprises 16 residues. Here the CDR3 reads CASSAPPGTGNEKLFF. The CDR3 coding sequence is TGTGCCAGCAGTGCCCCCCCCGGGACAGGGAATGAAAAACTGTTTTTT. Looking up the rest from reference TRBV25-1 and TRBJ1-4 gives the full variable domain: EADIYQTPRYLVIGTGKKITLECSQTMGHDKMYWYQQDPGMELHLIHYSYGVNSTEKGDLSSESTVSRIRTEHFPLTLESARPSHTSQYLCASSAPPGTGNEKLFFGSGTQLSVL.

The sample holds many counts of this clonotype. This sequence joins TRBV28 and TRBJ1-2; D perhaps matches TRBD1 (5 bases). V lost 7 bases and J 2 bases, leaving 11 bases between the germline ends. From germline, CDR1 is MDHEN and CDR2 SYDVKM. The CDR3 is 13 residues long. The CDR3 DNA follows: TGTGCCAGCACCAAGGGGCTAAACTATGGCTACACCTTC. Protein: CASTKGLNYGYTF.

The chain links TRBV6-1 to TRBJ1-1, with D perhaps matching TRBD1 (6 bases). V was cut by 8 bases and J by 4 bases, with 17 bases left in between. CDR3 length: 14 amino acids. The germline V gene encodes CDR1 MNHNS and CDR2 SASEGT. The CDR3 protein is CASLLGGGFTEAFF. CDR3 DNA sequence: TGTGCCAGCCTATTAGGGGGGGGCTTCACTGAAGCTTTCTTT.

This clonotype was detected a few times. A clone one base away is much larger, so this may be a read error. The rearrangement joins TRBV28 to TRBJ1-1; a weak D match, TRBD1 (6 bases). The CDR3 length is 15 residues. CDR1 MDHEN and CDR2 SYDVKM come from the germline V gene. Trimming removed 6 bases from V and 4 bases from J, with 18 bases in between. CDR3 residues: CASSLGGAMSTEAFF. The CDR3 DNA reads as TGTGCCAGCAGCCTAGGGGGGGCTATGAGCACTGAAGCTTTCTTT.

V gene TRBV19 combines with J gene TRBJ2-3; 7 bases line up with TRBD2. J was trimmed by 0 bases and V by 10 bases; bases with no gene match: 13. This CDR3 contains 16 residues. Germline loops: CDR1 LNHDA, CDR2 SQIVND (reference sequence). CDR3: CATSTSRGSSTDTQYF. Written as DNA, the CDR3 is TGTGCCACGTCGACTAGCCGGGGCTCTAGCACAGATACGCAGTATTTT. Supplemented by reference TRBV19 and TRBJ2-3, the full variable domain reads DGGITQSPKYLFRKEGQNVTLSCEQNLNHDAMYWYRQDPGQGLRLIYYSQIVNDFQKGDIAEGYSVSREKKESFPLTVTSAQKNPTAFYLCATSTSRGSSTDTQYFGPGTRLTVL.

This clonotype was seen at least ten times. V and J are TRBV18 and TRBJ1-5, with 8 bases fitting TRBD1. There are 16 residues in the CDR3. With 2 bases clipped from V and 3 bases from J, the junction kept 6 bases outside the gene matches. Germline V lookup: CDR1 KGHSH, CDR2 LQKENI. CDR3 nucleotides: TGTGCCAGCTCACCATCCCGGACAGGGATCAATCAGCCCCAGCATTTT. Translating it yields CASSPSRTGINQPQHF. Full variable domain (rest looked up from reference TRBV18 and TRBJ1-5): NAGVMQNPRHLVRRRGQEARLRCSPMKGHSHVYWYRQLPEEGLKFMVYLQKENIIDESGMPKERFSAEFPKEGPSILRIQQVVRGDSAAYFCASSPSRTGINQPQHFGDGTRLSIL.